The clone carrying this TCR beta chain was seen only a few times. As yet, its antigen is unknown. CDR1 is DFQATT, CDR2 SNEGSKA, per germline (reference sequence). Trimming took off 8 bases at V and 6 bases at J, with 20 bases between the two ends. This CDR3 has 14 amino acids. TCRdb independently ran MiXCR on the 5' RACE reads; one entry per CDR3 protein. The sample contains about 300,000 distinct CDR3 sequences, approximately 8% of which appear only once. This record belongs to a study of T cells after yellow fever vaccination. Study outcomes and limitations: Though weaker, the secondary response peaked faster, on day 5 versus 15.

The chain carries TRBV20-1 and TRBJ2-4, with D possibly matching TRBD1 (5 bases). The receptor was isolated from a man younger than 35 who received the YFV17D yellow fever vaccine. The starting material was CD4+ T cells sorted from PBMCs, obtained 5 days after the yellow fever booster vaccination. CDR3 loop: CSSSPQGRGNIQYF. CDR3 nucleotides: TGCAGTTCGTCTCCCCAGGGAAGGGGAAACATTCAGTACTTC.